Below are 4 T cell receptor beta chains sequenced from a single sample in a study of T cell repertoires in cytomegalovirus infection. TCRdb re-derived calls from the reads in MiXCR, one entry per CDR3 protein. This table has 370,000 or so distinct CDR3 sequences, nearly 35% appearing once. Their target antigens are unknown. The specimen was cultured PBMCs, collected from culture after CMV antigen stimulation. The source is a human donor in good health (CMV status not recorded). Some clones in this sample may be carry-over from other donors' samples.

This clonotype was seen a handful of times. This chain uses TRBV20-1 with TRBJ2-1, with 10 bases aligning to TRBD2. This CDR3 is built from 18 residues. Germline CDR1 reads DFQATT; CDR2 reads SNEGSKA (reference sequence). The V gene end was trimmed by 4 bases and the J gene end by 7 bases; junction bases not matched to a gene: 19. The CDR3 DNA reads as TGCAGTGCTATCGCTAGCGGGAGATTGGGTTCATATCCTAATGAGCAGTTCTTC. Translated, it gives CSAIASGRLGSYPNEQFF.

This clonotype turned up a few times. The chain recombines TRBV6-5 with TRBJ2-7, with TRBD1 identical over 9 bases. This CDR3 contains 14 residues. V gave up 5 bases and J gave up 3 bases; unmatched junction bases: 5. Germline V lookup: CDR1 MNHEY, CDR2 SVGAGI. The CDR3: CASSPRDRVYEQYV. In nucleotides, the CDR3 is TGTGCCAGCAGTCCCCGGGACAGGGTCTACGAGCAGTACGTC.

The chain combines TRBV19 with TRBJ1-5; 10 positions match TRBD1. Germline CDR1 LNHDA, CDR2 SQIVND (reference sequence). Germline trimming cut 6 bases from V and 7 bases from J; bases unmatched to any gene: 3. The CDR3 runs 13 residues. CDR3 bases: TGTGCCAGTAGGGGACAGGGGTCGCAGCCCCAGCATTTT. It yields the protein CASRGQGSQPQHF.

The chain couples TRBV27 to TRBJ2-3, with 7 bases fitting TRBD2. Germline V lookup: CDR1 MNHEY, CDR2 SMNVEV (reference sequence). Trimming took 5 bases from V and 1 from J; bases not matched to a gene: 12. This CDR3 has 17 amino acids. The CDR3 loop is CASSPRPRGVGTDTQYF. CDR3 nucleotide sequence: TGTGCCAGCAGTCCCCGACCCCGGGGGGTCGGCACAGATACGCAGTATTTT.